This TCR beta chain was documented in a study of Graves' ophthalmopathy and Graves' hyperthyroidism. Certain patients were not enrolled. These were patients with other autoimmune diseases, uncontrolled infections, pregnancy or lactation. The germline V and J ends were trimmed by 0 bases and 9 bases, with 6 bases remaining between them. This CDR3 contains 13 residues. The V gene's germline CDR1 is SEHNR and CDR2 FQNEAQ (reference sequence). This clonotype was picked up many times. From RNA, the CDR3 regions of TCR beta chains were amplified and sequenced. First-round RT-PCR used HTBI primers; second-round multiplex PCR followed. TCRdb redid the calling of the multiplex PCR reads with MiXCR, one entry per CDR3 protein. The sample yields about 550,000 distinct CDR3 sequences, less than 45% seen once.

The receptor's source is an adult man with Graves' hyperthyroidism. The rearrangement uses TRBV7-9 and TRBJ1-6; D is unresolved. The sequencing input was peripheral blood or thyroid tissue (not recorded which). CDR3 coding DNA: TGTGCCAGCAGCTTAGCGCAGAGTTCACCCCTCCACTTT. Encoded protein: CASSLAQSSPLHF.